The clone carrying this T cell receptor beta chain was seen a single time. V was shortened by 0 bases and J by 1 base, with 9 bases between the two germline ends. In germline, CDR1 is GTSNPN, CDR2 SVGIG (reference sequence). This CDR3 comprises 14 residues. The entry originates in a study of T cell changes during pregnancy in multiple sclerosis. Repertoires were generated with immunoSEQ multiplex PCR, while TCRdb's copy carries only in-frame clones and drops some. The sample lists tens of thousands of clones; approximately 92% were seen once. The material sequenced was peripheral blood, taken in the second trimester of pregnancy. This chain joins TRBV30 and TRBJ2-5, with a weak D call TRBD2 (7 bases). The clonotype was recovered from a female donor in good health, enrolled as a control in a pregnancy study. The CDR3 nucleotides are TGTGCCTGGAGTGTTGGGGGGGCCCAAGAGACCCAGTACTTC. Translated, it gives CAWSVGGAQETQYF. Full variable domain (rest looked up from reference TRBV30 and TRBJ2-5): SQTIHQWPATLVQPVGSPLSLECTVEGTSNPNLYWYRQAAGRGLQLLFYSVGIGQISSEVPQNLSASRPQDRQFILSSKKLLLSDSGFYLCAWSVGGAQETQYFGPGTRLLVL.